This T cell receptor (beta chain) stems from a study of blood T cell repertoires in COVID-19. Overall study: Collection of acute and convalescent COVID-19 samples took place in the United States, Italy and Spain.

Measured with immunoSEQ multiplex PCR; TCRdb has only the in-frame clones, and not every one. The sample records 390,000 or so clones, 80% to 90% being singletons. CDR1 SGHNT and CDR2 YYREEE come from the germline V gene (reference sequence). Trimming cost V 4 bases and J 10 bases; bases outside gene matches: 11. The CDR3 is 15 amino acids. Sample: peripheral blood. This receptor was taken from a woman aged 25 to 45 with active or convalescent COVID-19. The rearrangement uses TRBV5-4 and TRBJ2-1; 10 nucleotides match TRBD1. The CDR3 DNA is TGTGCCAGCAGCACAACCGGGACAGGGGCTTGGGAGCAGTTCTTC. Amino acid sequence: CASSTTGTGAWEQFF.